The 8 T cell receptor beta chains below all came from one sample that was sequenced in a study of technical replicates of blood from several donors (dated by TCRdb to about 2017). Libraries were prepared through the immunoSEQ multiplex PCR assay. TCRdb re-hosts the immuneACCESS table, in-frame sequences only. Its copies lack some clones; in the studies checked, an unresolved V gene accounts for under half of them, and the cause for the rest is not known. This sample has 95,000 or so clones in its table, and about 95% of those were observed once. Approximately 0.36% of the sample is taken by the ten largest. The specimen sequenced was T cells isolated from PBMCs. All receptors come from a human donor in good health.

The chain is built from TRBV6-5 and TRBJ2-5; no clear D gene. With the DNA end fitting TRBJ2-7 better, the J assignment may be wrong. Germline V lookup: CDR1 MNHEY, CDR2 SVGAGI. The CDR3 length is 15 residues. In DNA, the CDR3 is TGTGCCAGCAGTTACTCCACAGTAAGCTCCTACGAGCAGTACTTC. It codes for CASSYSTVSSYEQYF.

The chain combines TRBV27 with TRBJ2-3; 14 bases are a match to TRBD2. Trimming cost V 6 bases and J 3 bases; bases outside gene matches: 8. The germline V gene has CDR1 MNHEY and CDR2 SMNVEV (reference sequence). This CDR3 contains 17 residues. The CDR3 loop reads CASSQTSGRVQTDTQYF. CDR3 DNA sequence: TGTGCCAGCAGCCAGACTAGCGGGAGGGTACAGACAGATACGCAGTATTTT.

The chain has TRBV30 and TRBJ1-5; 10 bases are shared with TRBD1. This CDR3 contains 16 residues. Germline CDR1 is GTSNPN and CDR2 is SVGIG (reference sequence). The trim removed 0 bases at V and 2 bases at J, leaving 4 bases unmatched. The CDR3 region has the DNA TGTGCCTGGAGTGTACCCGGGACAGGGGGCAATCAGCCCCAGCATTTT. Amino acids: CAWSVPGTGGNQPQHF.

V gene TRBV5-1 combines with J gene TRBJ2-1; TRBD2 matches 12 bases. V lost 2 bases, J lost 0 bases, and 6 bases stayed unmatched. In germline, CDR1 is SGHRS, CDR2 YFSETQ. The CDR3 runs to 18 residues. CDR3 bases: TGCGCCAGCAGCTTCGGGACTAGCGGGCCGGTCTCCTACAATGAGCAGTTCTTC. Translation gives CASSFGTSGPVSYNEQFF.

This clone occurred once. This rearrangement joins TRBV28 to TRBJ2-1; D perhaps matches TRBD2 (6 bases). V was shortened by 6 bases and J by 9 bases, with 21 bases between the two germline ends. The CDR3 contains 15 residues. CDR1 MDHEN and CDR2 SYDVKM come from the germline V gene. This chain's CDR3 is CASRRSGTNRGEQFF. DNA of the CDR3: TGTGCCAGCAGACGTAGCGGAACTAATAGGGGTGAGCAGTTCTTC.

The CDR3 coding sequence is TGTGCCACCCGGGGACATCCGGGACTAGCATCCTACGAGCAGTACTTC. Translation: CATRGHPGLASYEQYF. The chain combines TRBV27 with TRBJ2-7, with TRBD2 matching over 9 bases. The junction had 14 bases not matched to a gene; V was cut back by 10 bases and J by 1 base. CDR3 size: 16 residues. CDR1 is MNHEY and CDR2 is SMNVEV in the germline V gene (reference sequence).

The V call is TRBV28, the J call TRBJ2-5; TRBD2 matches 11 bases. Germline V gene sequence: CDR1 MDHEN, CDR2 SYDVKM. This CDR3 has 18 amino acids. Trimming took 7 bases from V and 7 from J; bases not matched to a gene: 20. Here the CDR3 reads CASNLMGNPTSGRLTQYF. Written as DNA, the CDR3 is TGTGCCAGCAACCTAATGGGCAATCCCACTAGCGGGAGACTGACCCAGTACTTC. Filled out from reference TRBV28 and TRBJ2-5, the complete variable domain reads DVKVTQSSRYLVKRTGEKVFLECVQDMDHENMFWYRQDPGLGLRLIYFSYDVKMKEKGDIPEGYSVSREKKERFSLILESASTNQTSMYLCASNLMGNPTSGRLTQYFGPGTRLLVL.

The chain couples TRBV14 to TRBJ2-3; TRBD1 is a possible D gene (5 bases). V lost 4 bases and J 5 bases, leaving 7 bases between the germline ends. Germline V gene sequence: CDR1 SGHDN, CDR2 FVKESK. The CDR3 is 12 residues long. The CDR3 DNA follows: TGTGCCAGCAGCCCTAGGGGAGATACGCAGTATTTT. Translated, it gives CASSPRGDTQYF. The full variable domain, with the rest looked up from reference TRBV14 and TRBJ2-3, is EAGVTQFPSHSVIEKGQTVTLRCDPISGHDNLYWYRRVMGKEIKFLLHFVKESKQDESGMPNNRFLAERTGGTYSTLKVQPAELEDSGVYFCASSPRGDTQYFGPGTRLTVL.